Listed here are 27 T cell receptor beta chains from one sample, sequenced in a study of T cell changes during pregnancy in multiple sclerosis (dated by TCRdb to about 2019). Library preparation was by the immunoSEQ multiplex PCR assay. Sourced from immuneACCESS, this table was stored by TCRdb with only in-frame sequences that have V and J called. A share of the clones is absent; for the studies checked, an unresolved V gene accounts for under half, and the remainder has no known explanation. The sample data list about 66,000 clones, and roughly nine tenths of these were observed just once. Together, the top ten hold less than 6% of the sample. The sequences come from CD8+ T cells from peripheral blood mononuclear cells, collected before pregnancy. These receptors originate from a female donor with multiple sclerosis, enrolled in a pregnancy study.

The chain employs TRBV27 and TRBJ2-3; 10 positions match TRBD2. Germline V gene lookup returns CDR1 MNHEY and CDR2 SMNVEV (reference sequence). J lost 3 bases, V lost 2 bases, and 5 bases had no gene match. CDR3 length equals 16 residues. Here the CDR3 DNA reads TGTGCCAGCAGTTTAGGGAGCGGGGGGGCAACAGATACGCAGTATTTT. Protein: CASSLGSGGATDTQYF.

This sequence joins TRBV6-1 and TRBJ2-1; D unresolved. This CDR3 is built from 11 residues. The V and J ends lost 10 bases and 5 bases respectively, with 9 bases between them. Germline V gene sequence: CDR1 MNHNS, CDR2 SASEGT. In nucleotides, the CDR3 is TGTGCCAACCGAGAGAACAATGAGCAGTTCTTC. Translated, it gives CANRENNEQFF.

The chain employs TRBV7-9 and TRBJ2-1; D perhaps matches TRBD1 (6 bases). V was pared by 1 base and J by 8 bases, with 15 bases between. CDR1 is SEHNR and CDR2 is FQNEAQ in the germline V gene (reference sequence). The CDR3 sequence is 15 residues long. DNA for the CDR3: TGTGCCAGCAGCTTAGGCAGGGGTGTCAACTATGAGCAGTTCTTC. Encoded protein: CASSLGRGVNYEQFF. The full variable domain, its missing parts supplied by reference TRBV7-9 and TRBJ2-1, is DTGVSQNPRHKITKRGQNVTFRCDPISEHNRLYWYRQTLGQGPEFLTYFQNEAQLEKSRLLSDRFSAERPKGSFSTLEIQRTEQGDSAMYLCASSLGRGVNYEQFFGPGTRLTVL.

V usage is TRBV6-5 and J usage is TRBJ1-2, with a weak D call TRBD1 (6 bases). There are 14 residues in the CDR3. Germline CDR1 reads MNHEY; CDR2 reads SVGAGI. V gave up 2 bases and J gave up 4 bases, with 11 bases separating them. The CDR3 region is CASSYRTDSYGYTF. The CDR3 DNA reads as TGTGCCAGCAGTTACCGGACAGACAGCTATGGCTACACCTTC.

For this clone: Other DNA sequences within the sample encode an identical CDR3. The chain is built from TRBV27 and TRBJ2-6; D is possibly TRBD2 (5 bases). V dropped 3 bases and J dropped 4 bases, with 16 bases sitting between them. This CDR3 comprises 17 residues. CDR1 MNHEY and CDR2 SMNVEV come from the germline V gene (reference sequence). For the CDR3, the DNA is TGTGCCAGCAGTTTTACGGGAAGGGCCTCCGGGGCCAACGTCCTGACTTTC. As protein: CASSFTGRASGANVLTF. The variable domain in full, with the rest retrieved from reference TRBV27 and TRBJ2-6, is EAQVTQNPRYLITVTGKKLTVTCSQNMNHEYMSWYRQDPGLGLRQIYYSMNVEVTDKGDVPEGYKVSRKEKRNFPLILESPSPNQTSLYFCASSFTGRASGANVLTFGAGSRLTVL.

The V gene is TRBV19, the J gene TRBJ1-4, with TRBD1 as a possible D gene (5 bases). CDR1 LNHDA and CDR2 SQIVND come from the germline V gene (reference sequence). The V and J ends lost 7 bases and 5 bases respectively, with 23 bases between them. The CDR3 is 17 amino acids. CDR3 in amino acids: CASTEFQGFGLNEKLFF. The CDR3 nucleotides are TGTGCCAGTACGGAATTCCAGGGCTTTGGTCTGAATGAAAAACTGTTTTTT.

The chain is built from TRBV9 and TRBJ2-2, with D possibly being TRBD2 (5 bases). The V end lost 3 bases, the J end lost 5 bases, and 11 bases lay between the germline ends. This CDR3 has 14 residues. CDR1 is SGDLS and CDR2 is YYNGEE in the germline V gene. The CDR3 loop reads CASSAPSGTGELFF. As DNA, the CDR3 is TGTGCCAGCAGCGCGCCCTCGGGGACCGGGGAGCTGTTTTTT.

The gene calls are TRBV30 and TRBJ1-2, with 9 bases matching TRBD1. Germline V gene sequence: CDR1 GTSNPN, CDR2 SVGIG (reference sequence). This CDR3 comprises 14 residues. V gave up 1 base and J gave up 8 bases; unmatched junction bases: 8. CDR3 sequence: CAWSGTGDLQGYTF. The CDR3 bases are TGTGCCTGGAGTGGGACAGGGGATCTTCAAGGCTACACCTTC.

The chain couples TRBV4-2 to TRBJ2-5; 8 bases line up with TRBD2. Trimming took 1 base from V and 9 from J; bases not matched to a gene: 28. The CDR3 runs 21 residues. CDR1 LGHNA and CDR2 YNFKEQ come from the germline V gene. Here the CDR3 DNA reads TGTGCCAGCAGCCAAGGGCCTAGTGCGGGGGGCCTGGCTTATAGGTCTTGGTCCCAGTACTTC. Translation: CASSQGPSAGGLAYRSWSQYF.

This chain joins TRBV4-1 and TRBJ2-7; tentatively, D is TRBD1 (6 bases). The CDR3 runs to 16 residues. Germline V gives CDR1 MGHRA, CDR2 YSYEKL. V lost 0 bases and J lost 2, with 14 bases in between. The CDR3 nucleotides are TGCGCCAGCAGCCAAGATGTGTTGCGACAGGCCTACGAGCAGTACTTC. Translated: CASSQDVLRQAYEQYF.

The chain carries TRBV7-8 and TRBJ2-3; the D gene is possibly TRBD1 (7 bases). CDR1 is SGHVS and CDR2 is FQNEAQ in the germline V gene. The CDR3 is 15 amino acids. With 8 bases removed from V and 0 bases from J, the gap between germline ends came to 15 bases. CDR3 sequence: CASRRQGGSTDTQYF. CDR3 coding DNA: TGTGCCAGCCGACGACAGGGAGGCAGCACAGATACGCAGTATTTT.

This sequence joins TRBV7-9 and TRBJ1-2; TRBD1 aligns across 12 bases. Trimming took 4 bases from V and 7 from J; bases not matched to a gene: 7. CDR1 and CDR2 from the germline V gene are SEHNR and FQNEAQ (reference sequence). The CDR3 length is 15 residues. The CDR3 loop is CASSSPGQGAGGYTF. The DNA of the CDR3 is TGTGCCAGCAGCTCACCGGGACAGGGGGCGGGTGGCTACACCTTC.

The chain has TRBV7-8 and TRBJ2-1, with 12 bases identical to TRBD2. V shed 2 bases and J 7 bases; nucleotides not matched to a gene: 9. The CDR3 is made up of 17 amino acids. Germline V gene lookup returns CDR1 SGHVS and CDR2 FQNEAQ. The CDR3 sequence: CASSLILAGGPGNEQFF. The DNA for the CDR3 is TGTGCCAGCAGCTTAATCCTAGCGGGGGGGCCGGGTAATGAGCAGTTCTTC.

This clone was seen just once. The J gene is TRBJ1-5, the V gene TRBV5-5; no definite D call. Deletions cut 3 bases from V and 2 bases from J, with 9 bases between. Germline loops: CDR1 SGHKS, CDR2 YYEKEE (reference sequence). The CDR3 extends over 14 amino acids. CDR3 sequence (DNA): TGTGCCAGCAGCTCCGGTATGCGCAATCAGCCCCAGCATTTT. Protein: CASSSGMRNQPQHF.

The chain recombines TRBV9 with TRBJ2-3; D not resolved. The CDR3 extends over 13 amino acids. Trimming pared 0 bases from V and 3 bases from J, leaving 5 bases between. The germline V gene has CDR1 SGDLS and CDR2 YYNGEE. The CDR3 here is CASSVDLTDTQYF. The CDR3 region has the DNA TGTGCCAGCAGCGTAGATCTTACAGATACGCAGTATTTT.

The chain links TRBV11-1 to TRBJ1-2; 8 nucleotides agree with TRBD1. The V gene's germline CDR1 is SGHAT and CDR2 FQDESV (reference sequence). Germline trimming cut 5 bases from V and 8 bases from J; bases unmatched to any gene: 7. The CDR3 has 13 amino acids. The CDR3 loop reads CASSRQGHKGYTF. CDR3 coding DNA: TGTGCCAGCAGCCGACAGGGGCACAAGGGCTACACCTTC. The entire variable domain, with the rest obtained from reference TRBV11-1 and TRBJ1-2, is as follows: EAEVAQSPRYKITEKSQAVAFWCDPISGHATLYWYRQILGQGPELLVQFQDESVVDDSQLPKDRFSAERLKGVDSTLKIQPAELGDSAMYLCASSRQGHKGYTFGSGTRLTVV.

This clone was picked up one time. The V gene is TRBV14, the J gene TRBJ1-2; D ambiguous. In germline, CDR1 is SGHDN, CDR2 FVKESK. V was shortened by 5 bases and J by 0 bases, with 7 bases between the two germline ends. This CDR3 has 13 amino acids. The CDR3 sequence: CASSVGTNYGYTF. The DNA for the CDR3 is TGTGCCAGCAGCGTCGGGACTAACTATGGCTACACCTTC.

The chain links TRBV5-1 to TRBJ2-7; D is unresolved. This CDR3 has 13 amino acids. The germline V gene has CDR1 SGHRS and CDR2 YFSETQ. The germline V and J ends were trimmed by 1 base and 3 bases, with 8 bases remaining between them. In DNA form, the CDR3 reads TGCGCCAGCAGCTTGACCAGAAGCTACGAGCAGTACTTC. Protein: CASSLTRSYEQYF.

The rearrangement joins TRBV2 to TRBJ1-1; D unresolved. The CDR3 is made up of 13 amino acids. Looked up from germline, CDR1 is SNHLY and CDR2 is FYNNEI. Deletions cut 2 bases from V and 0 bases from J, with 4 bases between. In DNA, the CDR3 is TGTGCCAGCAGTGAATCCATGAACACTGAAGCTTTCTTT. Residues: CASSESMNTEAFF.

The rearrangement links TRBV5-6 to TRBJ2-5, with D possibly TRBD1 on 6 matching bases. The CDR3 sequence is 13 residues long. Germline V gene lookup returns CDR1 SGHDT and CDR2 YYEEEE. V lost 3 bases to trimming and J lost 11 bases, with 17 bases between them. As DNA, the CDR3 is TGTGCCAGCAGCTCTGGGACATTTTTGGAGCAGTACTTC. Its protein product is CASSSGTFLEQYF.

V and J are TRBV19 and TRBJ2-7; D unclear. The germline gives CDR1 LNHDA, CDR2 SQIVND (reference sequence). Trimming removed 0 bases at V and 1 base at J, with 7 bases between. The CDR3 contains 14 residues. The CDR3 region is CASSIDLDSYEQYF. The DNA for the CDR3 is TGTGCCAGTAGTATAGATCTAGATTCCTACGAGCAGTACTTC.

CDR3 DNA sequence: TGTGCCAGCAGTGAAGATAGGGGGCCGGGGTCCTACGAGCAGTACTTC. Its translation is CASSEDRGPGSYEQYF. The rearrangement joins TRBV6-1 to TRBJ2-7, with TRBD1 identical over 7 bases. CDR1 is MNHNS, CDR2 SASEGT, per germline. This CDR3 has 16 residues. With 1 base clipped from V and 1 base from J, the junction kept 7 bases outside the gene matches.

This chain joins TRBV18 and TRBJ2-7; 10 positions match TRBD2. Germline V lookup: CDR1 KGHSH, CDR2 LQKENI. J gave up 2 bases and V 3 bases, and 10 bases lay outside the gene matches. The CDR3 length is 17 residues. In DNA form, the CDR3 reads TGTGCCAGCTCACCTTCCGATAGCGGGGGGATCCCCTACGAGCAGTACTTC. This translates into CASSPSDSGGIPYEQYF.

The chain is built from TRBV21-1 and TRBJ2-2; the table assigns TRBD2, which was not confirmed against the DNA. TRBV21-1 is reported as a pseudogene. The CDR3 loop spans 16 amino acids. The CDR3 coding sequence is TGTGCCAGCAGCAACGTAGCGGGGGGCCGCACCGGGGAGCTGTTTTTT. The encoded protein is CASSNVAGGRTGELFF.

Note on this clone: One end of the junction is discordant with germline, which a read error may explain. CDR3 protein: CSAPTGGVKIF. The CDR3 coding sequence is TGCAGTGCTCCTACGGGGGGGGTCAAGATCTTT. The chain couples TRBV20-1 to TRBJ1-1; D may be TRBD1 (5 bases). The CDR3 totals 11 residues. Germline CDR1 and CDR2: DFQATT and SNEGSKA (reference sequence).

In nucleotides, the CDR3 is TGTGCCAGCAGCAAGGGGCTAGCGGGGGGCCCGAGGGCCTACGAGCAGTACTTC. Its translation: CASSKGLAGGPRAYEQYF. This chain joins TRBV7-2 and TRBJ2-7; 11 bases fit TRBD2. The CDR3 is made up of 18 amino acids. Germline CDR1 and CDR2: SGHTA and FQGNSA. V dropped 5 bases and J dropped 2; count of bases not matched to a gene: 14.

In its sample, this clone ranks as medium-sized. The rearrangement joins TRBV2 to TRBJ1-1; D remains unclear. Trimming removed 7 bases at V and 0 bases at J, with 15 bases between. CDR1 and CDR2 (germline): SNHLY, FYNNEI. This CDR3 has 15 residues. The CDR3 is CASTETGIMNTEAFF. The CDR3 bases are TGTGCCAGCACGGAAACGGGAATCATGAACACTGAAGCTTTCTTT.